This is a list of T cell receptor beta chains from one sample in a study of blood T cell repertoires in COVID-19. TCRdb keeps only in-frame clones here, not all; method: immunoSEQ multiplex PCR. The sample lists 150,000 to 200,000 clones; roughly 93% were seen once. Sequenced: peripheral blood. The receptors stem from a woman aged 45-65 years with acute or convalescent COVID-19. Both conserved end residues are part of each CDR3. The D gene is left open where the match is weak. The listing skips clone size in some rows; elsewhere it reads once, few, many or a size class.

V gene	clone size	J gene	D gene	CDR3 protein	CDR3 DNA
TRBV6-6	.	TRBJ2-1	TRBD1	CASRRPGQGALEQFF	TGTGCCAGCAGAAGACCGGGACAGGGGGCATTGGAGCAGTTCTTC
TRBV2	.	TRBJ2-7	.	CASSPASTYEQYF	TGTGCCAGCAGTCCCGCGTCTACCTACGAGCAGTACTTC
TRBV6-5	.	TRBJ1-5	TRBD1	CASGGQGDQPQHF	TGTGCCAGCGGAGGACAGGGGGATCAGCCCCAGCATTTT
TRBV15	.	TRBJ2-3	.	CATSRGDTQYF	TGTGCCACCAGCAGGGGCGATACGCAGTATTTT
TRBV7-9	.	TRBJ2-5	.	CASSLASDQETQYF	TGTGCCAGCAGCTTAGCGAGTGATCAAGAGACCCAGTACTTC
TRBV6-6	.	TRBJ2-7	TRBD1	CASTLGTGFYEQYF	TGTGCCAGCACATTGGGGACAGGGTTTTACGAGCAGTACTTC
TRBV6-5	.	TRBJ1-2	TRBD1	CASSSWTGGAGGYTF	TGTGCCAGCAGTTCCTGGACAGGGGGCGCGGGAGGCTACACCTTC
TRBV15	.	TRBJ2-1	.	CATSRVGVYNEQFF	TGTGCCACCAGCAGAGTAGGAGTCTACAATGAGCAGTTCTTC
TRBV30	.	TRBJ1-5	.	CAWSGQGNQPQHF	TGTGCCTGGAGTGGGCAGGGCAATCAGCCCCAGCATTTT
TRBV19	.	TRBJ1-5	.	CASTGGPGQLNQPQHF	TGTGCCAGTACGGGTGGTCCGGGACAACTCAATCAGCCCCAGCATTTT
TRBV5-4	.	TRBJ1-6	TRBD1	CASSTDRYNSPLHF	TGTGCCAGCAGCACGGACAGGTATAATTCACCCCTCCACTTT
TRBV12-1	.	TRBJ1-5	.	CARKRRVSAGDSGNQPQHF	TGTGCCAGGAAACGACGAGTAAGTGCCGGGGATTCGGGGAATCAGCCCCAGCATTTT
TRBV2	.	TRBJ2-1	TRBD1	CASSGTTGGSYNEQFF	TGTGCCAGCAGTGGCACGACAGGGGGTTCCTACAATGAGCAGTTCTTC
TRBV30	few	TRBJ2-1	.	CAWSPRDEQFF	TGTGCCTGGAGCCCGCGGGACGAGCAGTTCTTC
TRBV25-1	once	TRBJ1-1	.	CASTEGTEAFF	TGTGCCAGCACCGAGGGTACTGAAGCTTTCTTT
TRBV20-1	.	TRBJ2-1	TRBD2	CSASLAGRQYNEQFF	TGCAGTGCTAGTCTGGCCGGGAGGCAGTACAATGAGCAGTTCTTC
TRBV19	.	TRBJ2-1	TRBD2	CASRLAGGREQFF	TGTGCCAGTAGACTAGCGGGAGGACGTGAGCAGTTCTTC
TRBV4-3	few	TRBJ2-1	.	CASSLHAGFYNEQFF	TGCGCCAGCAGCCTACACGCCGGGTTTTACAATGAGCAGTTCTTC
TRBV7-8	.	TRBJ1-2	TRBD1	CASSSGTGAFYGYTF	TGTGCCAGCAGCTCCGGGACAGGGGCATTCTATGGCTACACCTTC
TRBV3-1/TRBV3-2	few	TRBJ2-7	.	CASSHRQFTYEQYF	TGTGCCAGCAGCCACCGACAATTTACCTACGAGCAGTACTTC
TRBV5-8	once	TRBJ2-5	TRBD1	CASSLGTGVRETQYF	TGTGCCAGCAGCTTAGGGACAGGGGTAAGGGAGACCCAGTACTTC
TRBV28	.	TRBJ2-4	.	CASMGLSVAKNIQYF	TGTGCCAGCATGGGACTTTCCGTGGCCAAAAACATTCAGTACTTC
TRBV7-9	.	TRBJ1-1	.	CASSLVLSREDTEAFF	TGTGCCAGCAGCTTAGTTCTGAGCAGGGAGGACACTGAAGCTTTCTTT
TRBV29-1	.	TRBJ2-3	TRBD1	CSGRTGPDTQYF	TGCAGCGGACGGACAGGGCCAGATACGCAGTATTTT
TRBV6-5	.	TRBJ2-4	.	CASSYSLDTNIQYF	TGTGCCAGCAGTTACTCCCTGGACACAAACATTCAGTACTTC
TRBV19	.	TRBJ2-1	TRBD1	CASSAGTGYNEQFF	TGTGCCAGTAGCGCCGGGACAGGGTACAATGAGCAGTTCTTC
TRBV2	.	TRBJ1-2	.	CASTGVNGYTF	TGTGCCAGCACCGGGGTGAATGGCTACACCTTC
TRBV4-3	.	TRBJ2-7	.	CASSQGSESSYEQYF	TGCGCCAGCAGCCAAGGGTCGGAGAGCTCCTACGAGCAGTACTTC
TRBV7-2	.	TRBJ2-1	TRBD2	CASSFVLGGLAGINEQFF	TGTGCCAGCAGCTTCGTACTAGGAGGCCTAGCGGGAATAAATGAGCAGTTCTTC
TRBV28	.	TRBJ1-2	TRBD1	CASSRTGGGYGYTF	TGTGCCAGCAGTCGGACAGGGGGCGGCTATGGCTACACCTTC
TRBV7-2	once	TRBJ2-1	.	CASSLERTTDEQFF	TGTGCCAGCAGCTTAGAGCGAACCACCGATGAGCAGTTCTTC
TRBV4-1	.	TRBJ1-2	TRBD1	CASSQDRTGWNGYTF	TGCGCCAGCAGCCAAGATAGGACAGGGTGGAATGGCTACACCTTC
TRBV7-3	.	TRBJ1-2	TRBD1	CASSPGQGARYGYTF	TGTGCCAGCAGCCCCGGACAGGGGGCGCGGTATGGCTACACCTTC
TRBV5-1	.	TRBJ1-2	TRBD1	CASSLETGGGYGYTF	TGCGCCAGCAGCTTGGAAACAGGGGGAGGCTATGGCTACACCTTC
TRBV5-1	.	TRBJ2-7	TRBD1	CASSQGQDLYEQYF	TGCGCCAGCAGCCAAGGACAGGATCTCTACGAGCAGTACTTC